Following are 12 T cell receptor beta chains from one sample sequenced in a study of T cell changes during pregnancy in multiple sclerosis. Data came from immunoSEQ multiplex PCR; TCRdb stores just in-frame clones and leaves some out. The table records roughly 40,000 clones, roughly nine tenths of them present only once. This specimen consisted of peripheral blood, obtained before pregnancy. These receptors originate from a female donor with multiple sclerosis, enrolled in a pregnancy study.

The CDR3 coding sequence is TGTGCCAGCAGCTCCGGGACAGGGGGTTTACAAGAGACCCAGTACTTC. This sequence encodes CASSSGTGGLQETQYF. The chain links TRBV7-2 to TRBJ2-5; 11 nucleotides align to TRBD1. V gave up 4 bases and J gave up 2 bases; unmatched junction bases: 6. CDR3 length: 16 amino acids. Germline V gene lookup returns CDR1 SGHTA and CDR2 FQGNSA.

The gene calls are TRBV7-9 and TRBJ1-4; D call uncertain. Trimming left V 3 bases short and J 4 bases short, with 18 bases between. The CDR3 has 17 residues. The germline gives CDR1 SEHNR, CDR2 FQNEAQ (reference sequence). CDR3 sequence (DNA): TGTGCCAGCAGCTTTTCCGTTGGAGCCGATCTTAATGAAAAACTGTTTTTT. It specifies CASSFSVGADLNEKLFF.

V usage is TRBV5-6 and J usage is TRBJ2-1; 11 bases align to TRBD2. J was trimmed by 1 base and V by 4 bases; bases with no gene match: 7. The CDR3 sequence is 17 residues long. The germline V gene has CDR1 SGHDT and CDR2 YYEEEE. CDR3 in amino acids: CASSTGLADISYNEQFF. DNA of the CDR3: TGTGCCAGCAGCACGGGACTAGCGGACATATCCTACAATGAGCAGTTCTTC.

The gene calls are TRBV2 and TRBJ2-4, with 8 bases lining up with TRBD2. Germline-derived CDR1 and CDR2 are SNHLY and FYNNEI. Losses at the gene ends were 4 bases for V and 1 base for J; bases not matched to a gene: 6. The CDR3 contains 16 residues. CDR3 nucleotides: TGTGCCAGCAGTGCGATGCAGCGGGGGGCCAAAAACATTCAGTACTTC. This codes for CASSAMQRGAKNIQYF.

The V gene is TRBV7-2, the J gene TRBJ1-3; D might be TRBD1 (5 bases). Per the germline V gene, CDR1 is SGHTA and CDR2 is FQGNSA. V dropped 2 bases and J dropped 2 bases, with 7 bases sitting between them. The length of the CDR3 is 14 residues. CDR3 sequence: CASSLQGPGNTIYF. In nucleotides, the CDR3 is TGTGCCAGCAGCTTACAGGGTCCTGGAAACACCATATATTTT.

V is TRBV10-1 and J is TRBJ2-4; the D gene is possibly TRBD2 (6 bases). The germline CDR1 and CDR2 sequences are WNHNN and SYGVQD (reference sequence). This CDR3 is built from 17 residues. Trimming pared 8 bases from V and 3 bases from J, leaving 23 bases between. CDR3 DNA sequence: TGCGCCAGCTCCGAGAGCCTTTCTCTGGGGGGCAAAAACATTCAGTACTTC. Residues: CASSESLSLGGKNIQYF.

The chain joins TRBV6-5 to TRBJ2-5; TRBD2 agrees at 7 bases. The CDR3 runs 14 residues. The ends lost 5 bases at V and 2 bases at J; junction bases unmatched: 5. CDR1 and CDR2 from the germline V gene are MNHEY and SVGAGI. CDR3 residues: CASSGLGEQETQYF. The CDR3 bases are TGTGCCAGCAGTGGACTAGGGGAACAAGAGACCCAGTACTTC.

The J gene is TRBJ1-1, the V gene TRBV11-3, with D perhaps matching TRBD1 (5 bases). Trimming removed 0 bases from V and 3 bases from J, with 5 bases in between. This CDR3 region has 13 residues. The germline CDR1 and CDR2 sequences are SGHNT and YENEEA. The CDR3 loop is CASSLEGDTEAFF. The CDR3 DNA reads as TGTGCCAGCAGCTTAGAAGGGGACACTGAAGCTTTCTTT.

The rearrangement joins TRBV28 to TRBJ1-5, with TRBD1 identical over 8 bases. CDR1 is MDHEN, CDR2 SYDVKM, per germline. The CDR3 spans 15 residues. With V trimmed by 4 bases and J by 2 bases, 4 bases remained unmatched. The CDR3 DNA reads TGTGCCAGCAGTTCCGGACAGGGCGGCAATCAGCCCCAGCATTTT. It translates to CASSSGQGGNQPQHF.

The genes are TRBV5-1 and TRBJ2-5; maybe TRBD2 (6 bases). CDR3 length: 15 amino acids. The V and J ends lost 6 bases and 2 bases respectively, with 17 bases between them. In germline, CDR1 is SGHRS, CDR2 YFSETQ. The CDR3 reads CASTPSGRFQETQYF. The CDR3 nucleotides read TGCGCCAGCACCCCCAGCGGGCGCTTTCAAGAGACCCAGTACTTC.

J is TRBJ2-7 and V is TRBV4-1, with 7 bases identical to TRBD2. The CDR3 length is 17 residues. Germline lookup yields CDR1 MGHRA and CDR2 YSYEKL. J lost 6 bases, V lost 0 bases, and 14 bases had no gene match. The CDR3 nucleotides are TGCGCCAGCAGCCAAGAGGAGGGACTATCTAGCCGGATCGAGCAGTACTTC. Translated, it gives CASSQEEGLSSRIEQYF.

This sequence joins TRBV5-1 and TRBJ2-3; 13 nucleotides line up with TRBD2. CDR1 and CDR2 (germline): SGHRS, YFSETQ. This CDR3 contains 18 residues. Trimming cost V 0 bases and J 3 bases; bases outside gene matches: 7. The CDR3 region is CASSLERTSGSATDTQYF. CDR3 nucleotide sequence: TGCGCCAGCAGCTTGGAGAGGACTAGCGGGAGTGCTACAGATACGCAGTATTTT.